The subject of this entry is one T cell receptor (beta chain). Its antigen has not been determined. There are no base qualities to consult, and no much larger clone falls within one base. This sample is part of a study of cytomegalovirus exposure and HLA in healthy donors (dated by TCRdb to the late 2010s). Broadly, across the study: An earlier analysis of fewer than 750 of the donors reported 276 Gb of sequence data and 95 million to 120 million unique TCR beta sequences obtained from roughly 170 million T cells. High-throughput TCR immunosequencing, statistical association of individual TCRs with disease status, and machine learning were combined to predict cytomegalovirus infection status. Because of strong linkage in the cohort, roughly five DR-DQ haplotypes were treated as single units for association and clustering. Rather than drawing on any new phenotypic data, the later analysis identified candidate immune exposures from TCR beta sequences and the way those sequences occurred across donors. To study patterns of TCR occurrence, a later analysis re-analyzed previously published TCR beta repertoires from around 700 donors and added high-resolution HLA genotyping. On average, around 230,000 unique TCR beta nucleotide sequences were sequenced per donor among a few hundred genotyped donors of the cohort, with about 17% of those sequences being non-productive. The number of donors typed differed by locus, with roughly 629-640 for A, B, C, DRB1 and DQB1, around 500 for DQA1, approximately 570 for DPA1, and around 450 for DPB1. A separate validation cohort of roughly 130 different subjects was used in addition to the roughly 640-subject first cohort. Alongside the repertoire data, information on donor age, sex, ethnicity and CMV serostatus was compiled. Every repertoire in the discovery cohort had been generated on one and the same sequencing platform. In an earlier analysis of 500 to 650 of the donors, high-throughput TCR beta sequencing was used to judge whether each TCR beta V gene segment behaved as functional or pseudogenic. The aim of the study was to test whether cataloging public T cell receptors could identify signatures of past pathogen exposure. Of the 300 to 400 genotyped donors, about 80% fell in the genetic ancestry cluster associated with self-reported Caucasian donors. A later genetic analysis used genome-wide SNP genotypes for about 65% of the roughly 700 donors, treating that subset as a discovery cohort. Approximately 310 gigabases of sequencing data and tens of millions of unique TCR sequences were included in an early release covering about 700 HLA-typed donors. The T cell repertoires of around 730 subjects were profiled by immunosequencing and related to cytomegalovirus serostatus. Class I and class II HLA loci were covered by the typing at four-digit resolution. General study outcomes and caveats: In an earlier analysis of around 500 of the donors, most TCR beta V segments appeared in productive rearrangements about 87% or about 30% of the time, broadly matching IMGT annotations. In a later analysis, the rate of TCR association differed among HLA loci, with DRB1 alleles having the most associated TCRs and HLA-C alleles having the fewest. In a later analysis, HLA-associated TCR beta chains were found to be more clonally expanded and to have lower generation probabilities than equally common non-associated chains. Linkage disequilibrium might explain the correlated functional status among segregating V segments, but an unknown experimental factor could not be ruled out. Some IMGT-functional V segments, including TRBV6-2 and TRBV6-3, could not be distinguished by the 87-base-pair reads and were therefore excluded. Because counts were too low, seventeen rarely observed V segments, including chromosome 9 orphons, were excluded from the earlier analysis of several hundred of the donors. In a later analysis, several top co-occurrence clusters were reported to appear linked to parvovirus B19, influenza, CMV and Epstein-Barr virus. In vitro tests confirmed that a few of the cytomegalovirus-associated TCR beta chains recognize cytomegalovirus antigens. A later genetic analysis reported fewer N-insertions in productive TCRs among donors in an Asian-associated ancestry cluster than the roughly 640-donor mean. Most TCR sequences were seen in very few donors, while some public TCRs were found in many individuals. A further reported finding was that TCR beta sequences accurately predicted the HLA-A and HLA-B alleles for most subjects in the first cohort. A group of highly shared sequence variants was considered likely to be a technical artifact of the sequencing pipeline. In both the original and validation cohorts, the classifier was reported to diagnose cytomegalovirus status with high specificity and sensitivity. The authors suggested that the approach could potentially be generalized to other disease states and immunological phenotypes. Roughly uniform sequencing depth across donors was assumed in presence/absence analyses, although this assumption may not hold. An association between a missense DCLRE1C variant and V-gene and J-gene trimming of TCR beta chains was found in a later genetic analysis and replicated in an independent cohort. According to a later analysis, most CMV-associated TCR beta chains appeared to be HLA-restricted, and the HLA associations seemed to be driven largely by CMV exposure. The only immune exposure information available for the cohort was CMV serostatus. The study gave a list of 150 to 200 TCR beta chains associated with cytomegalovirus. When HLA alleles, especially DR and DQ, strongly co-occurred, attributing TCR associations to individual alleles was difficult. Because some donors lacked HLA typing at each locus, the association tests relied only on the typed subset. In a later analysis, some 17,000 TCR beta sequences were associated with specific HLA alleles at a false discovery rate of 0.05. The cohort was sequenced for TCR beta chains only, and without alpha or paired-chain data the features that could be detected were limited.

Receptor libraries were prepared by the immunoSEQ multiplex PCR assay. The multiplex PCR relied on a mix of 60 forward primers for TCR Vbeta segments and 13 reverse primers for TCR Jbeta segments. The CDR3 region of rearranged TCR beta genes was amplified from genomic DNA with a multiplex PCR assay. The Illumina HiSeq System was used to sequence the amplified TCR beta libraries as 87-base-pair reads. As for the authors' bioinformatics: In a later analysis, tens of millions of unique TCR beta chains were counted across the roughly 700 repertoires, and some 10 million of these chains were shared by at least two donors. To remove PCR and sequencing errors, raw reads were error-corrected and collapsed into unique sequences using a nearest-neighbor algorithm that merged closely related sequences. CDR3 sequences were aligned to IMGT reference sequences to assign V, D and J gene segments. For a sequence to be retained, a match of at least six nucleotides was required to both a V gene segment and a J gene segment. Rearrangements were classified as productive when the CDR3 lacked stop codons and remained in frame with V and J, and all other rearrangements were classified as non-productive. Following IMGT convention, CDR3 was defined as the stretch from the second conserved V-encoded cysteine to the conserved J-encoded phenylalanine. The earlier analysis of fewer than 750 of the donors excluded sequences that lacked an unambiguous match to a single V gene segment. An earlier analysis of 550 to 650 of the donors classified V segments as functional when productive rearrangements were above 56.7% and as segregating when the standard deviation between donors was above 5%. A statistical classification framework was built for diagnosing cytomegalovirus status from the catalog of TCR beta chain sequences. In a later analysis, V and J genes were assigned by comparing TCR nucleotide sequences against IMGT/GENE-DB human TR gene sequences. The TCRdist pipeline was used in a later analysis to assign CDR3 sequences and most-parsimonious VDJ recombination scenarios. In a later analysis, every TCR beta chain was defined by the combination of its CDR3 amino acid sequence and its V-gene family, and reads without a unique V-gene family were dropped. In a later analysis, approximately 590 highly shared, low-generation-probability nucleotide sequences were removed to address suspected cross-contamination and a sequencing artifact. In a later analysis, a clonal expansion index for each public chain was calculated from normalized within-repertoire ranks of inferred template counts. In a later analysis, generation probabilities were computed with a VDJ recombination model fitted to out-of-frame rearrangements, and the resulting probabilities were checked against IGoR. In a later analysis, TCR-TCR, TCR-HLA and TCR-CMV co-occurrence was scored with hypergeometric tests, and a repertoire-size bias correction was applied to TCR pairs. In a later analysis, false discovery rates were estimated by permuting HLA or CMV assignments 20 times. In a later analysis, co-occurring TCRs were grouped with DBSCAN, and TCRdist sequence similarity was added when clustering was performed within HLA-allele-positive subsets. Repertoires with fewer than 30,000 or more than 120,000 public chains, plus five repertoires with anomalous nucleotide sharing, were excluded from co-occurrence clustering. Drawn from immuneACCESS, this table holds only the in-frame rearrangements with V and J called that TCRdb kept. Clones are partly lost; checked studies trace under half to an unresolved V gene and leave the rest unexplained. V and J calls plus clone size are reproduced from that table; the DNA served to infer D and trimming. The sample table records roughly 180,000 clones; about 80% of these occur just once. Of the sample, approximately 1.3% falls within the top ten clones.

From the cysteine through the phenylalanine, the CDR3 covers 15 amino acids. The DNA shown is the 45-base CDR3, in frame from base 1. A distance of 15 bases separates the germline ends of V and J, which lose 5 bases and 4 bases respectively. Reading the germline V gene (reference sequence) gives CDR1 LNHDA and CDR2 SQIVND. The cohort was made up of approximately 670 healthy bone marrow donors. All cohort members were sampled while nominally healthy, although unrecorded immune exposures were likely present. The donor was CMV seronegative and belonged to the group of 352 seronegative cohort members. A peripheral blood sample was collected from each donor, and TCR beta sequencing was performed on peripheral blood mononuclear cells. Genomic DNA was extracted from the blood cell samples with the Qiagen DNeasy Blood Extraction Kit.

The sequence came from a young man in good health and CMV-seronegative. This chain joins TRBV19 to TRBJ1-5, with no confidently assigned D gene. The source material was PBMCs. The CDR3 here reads CASSSARPGNQPQHF. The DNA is TGTGCCAGTAGTTCCGCCCGTCCGGGTAATCAGCCCCAGCATTTT.